Presented here are 5 T cell receptor beta chains from one specimen sequenced in a study of blood T cell repertoires in COVID-19. Sequenced by immunoSEQ multiplex PCR; TCRdb stores in-frame clones only, minus some. The sample carries around 100,000 clones, 85% to 95% recorded once. Source material: peripheral blood. The receptors shown here come from a human donor with active COVID-19. The donor label of this sample is uncertain.

CDR3: CASRPSANTGELFF. The CDR3 DNA is TGTGCCAGCAGGCCTAGCGCGAACACCGGGGAGCTGTTTTTT. V usage is TRBV2 and J usage is TRBJ2-2; possibly TRBD2 for D (6 bases). The CDR3 runs 14 residues. Deletions cut 6 bases from V and 0 bases from J, with 8 bases between. Germline V lookup: CDR1 SNHLY, CDR2 FYNNEI.

V is TRBV12-3 or TRBV12-4 and J is TRBJ2-7; a weak D match, TRBD1 (5 bases). The V end was cut by 3 bases, the J end by 6 bases, with 9 bases between. This CDR3 contains 12 residues. The CDR3 region is CASSFAGFEQYF. CDR3 bases: TGTGCCAGCAGTTTTGCAGGGTTCGAGCAGTACTTC.

The chain joins TRBV13 to TRBJ2-3; 8 positions agree with TRBD2. This CDR3 contains 16 residues. V lost 4 bases, J lost 1 base, and 7 bases stayed unmatched. Per the germline V gene, CDR1 is PRHDT and CDR2 is FYEKMQ (reference sequence). For the CDR3, the DNA is TGTGCCAGCAGCTCCCCGGGGGGGGCAGGCACAGATACGCAGTATTTT. Its translation is CASSSPGGAGTDTQYF. Filled out from reference TRBV13 and TRBJ2-3, the complete variable domain reads AAGVIQSPRHLIKEKRETATLKCYPIPRHDTVYWYQQGPGQDPQFLISFYEKMQSDKGSIPDRFSAQQFSDYHSELNMSSLELGDSALYFCASSSPGGAGTDTQYFGPGTRLTVL.

The chain recombines TRBV6-5 with TRBJ1-1, with D unresolved. CDR3 length: 14 residues. The germline gives CDR1 MNHEY, CDR2 SVGAGI. Trimming stripped 10 bases from V and 3 bases from J, with 18 bases between. The CDR3 protein is CATGWGRGYTEAFF. For the CDR3, the DNA is TGTGCCACCGGTTGGGGTCGGGGTTACACTGAAGCTTTCTTT.

This chain links TRBV7-6 with TRBJ2-3; 8 bases map to TRBD2. Germline CDR1 is SGHVS and CDR2 is FNYEAQ. The V and J ends lost 1 base and 2 bases, in that order; junction bases with no gene match: 11. The CDR3 spans 18 residues. The CDR3 loop is CASSLEWSAGADTDTQYF. DNA for the CDR3: TGTGCCAGCAGCTTAGAGTGGTCAGCGGGGGCTGACACAGATACGCAGTATTTT.